This T cell receptor (beta chain) was sequenced in a study of T cell changes during pregnancy in multiple sclerosis. Profiling relied on immunoSEQ multiplex PCR, and the TCRdb table lists in-frame clones only, not all of them. The data contain approximately 30,000 clones, roughly nine tenths of them singletons. Germline CDR1 and CDR2: MDHEN and SYDVKM. The CDR3 is 12 residues long. V gave up 10 bases and J gave up 5 bases, with 14 bases separating them. The chain has TRBV28 and TRBJ1-1; TRBD1 might be the D (6 bases). The specimen was CD8+ T cells from peripheral blood mononuclear cells, collected in the first trimester of pregnancy. The receptor was derived from a female donor with multiple sclerosis, enrolled in a pregnancy study. The CDR3 spells CATEGGRTEAFF. As DNA, the CDR3 is TGTGCCACCGAGGGGGGGCGGACTGAAGCTTTCTTT.